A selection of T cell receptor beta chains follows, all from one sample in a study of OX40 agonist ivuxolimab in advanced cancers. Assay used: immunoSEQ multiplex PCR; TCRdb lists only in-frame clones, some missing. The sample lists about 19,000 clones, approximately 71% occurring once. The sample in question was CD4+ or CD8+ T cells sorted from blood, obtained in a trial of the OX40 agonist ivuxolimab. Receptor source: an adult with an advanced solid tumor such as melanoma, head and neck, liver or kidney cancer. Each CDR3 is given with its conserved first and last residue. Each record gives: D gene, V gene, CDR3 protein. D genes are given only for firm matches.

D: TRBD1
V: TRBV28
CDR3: CASSSKQGGNEQFF

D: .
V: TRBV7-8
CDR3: CASSLEGGGYEQYF

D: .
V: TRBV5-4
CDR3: CASSLETGLQSGEQYF

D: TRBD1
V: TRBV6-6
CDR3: CASRLLDRADQPQHF

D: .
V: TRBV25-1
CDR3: CASRSVSGLGTEAFF

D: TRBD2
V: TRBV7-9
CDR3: CASSLTSGRNEQYF

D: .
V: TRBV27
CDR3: CASSLTPEAAKVLDSPLHF

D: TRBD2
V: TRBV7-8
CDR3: CASSLVRGLAGGIYNEQFF

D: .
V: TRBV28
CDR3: CASSSLTPAGPTETQYF

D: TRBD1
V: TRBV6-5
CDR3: CASSLGTGYQPQHF

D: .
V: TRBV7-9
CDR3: CASGSSTDTQYF

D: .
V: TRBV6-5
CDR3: CASSYSPGRPSYEQYF

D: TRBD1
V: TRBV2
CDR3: CASSEGQGAHGYTF

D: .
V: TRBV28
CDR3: CASSLVGAEDEQYF

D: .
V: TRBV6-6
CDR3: CASSYWGLRTGELFF

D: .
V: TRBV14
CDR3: CASSPRDFTTDTQYF

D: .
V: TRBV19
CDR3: CASSLWDSYEQYF

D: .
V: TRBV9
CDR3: CASSEGGTPRGTQYF

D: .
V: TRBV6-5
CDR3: CASSRTENYGYTF

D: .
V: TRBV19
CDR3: CASSIYFSSYNEQFF

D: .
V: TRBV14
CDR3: CASSPLTGDTGNTIYF

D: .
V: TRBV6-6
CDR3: CASRKDPEAFF

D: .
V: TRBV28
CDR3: CASVPVGFGTDTQYF

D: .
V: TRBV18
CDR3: CASSPEGQPQHF

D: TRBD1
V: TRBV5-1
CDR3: CASSLGQGGTDTQYF

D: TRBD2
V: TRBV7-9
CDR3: CASSPGLPTGELFF

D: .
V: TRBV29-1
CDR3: CSVVPRTAGSSYEQYF

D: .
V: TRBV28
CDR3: CASSFSSYEQYF

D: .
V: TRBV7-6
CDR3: CASSLAPEAFF

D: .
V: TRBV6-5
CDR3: CASTPGGTNEKLFF

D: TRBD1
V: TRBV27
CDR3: CASSKDRGAGGYTF

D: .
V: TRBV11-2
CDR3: CASSLLRTPHEQFF

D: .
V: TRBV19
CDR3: CASSISILETQYF

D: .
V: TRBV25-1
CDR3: CASSEDGDTEAFF

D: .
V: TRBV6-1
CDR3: CASSRDLSSYNEQFF

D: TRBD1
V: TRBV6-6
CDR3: CASSSAGGSRYGYTF

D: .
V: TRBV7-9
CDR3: CASSLGVYEQYF

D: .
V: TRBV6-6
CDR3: CASSYYQGSWETQYF

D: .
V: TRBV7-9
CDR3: CASSLGDDTDTQYF

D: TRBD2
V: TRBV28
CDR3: CASMRGIDYEQYF

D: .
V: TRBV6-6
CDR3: CASSPTDSYEQYF

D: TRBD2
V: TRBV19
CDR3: CASSDRGGTDTQYF

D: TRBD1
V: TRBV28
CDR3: CASSPRRTGVRGNQPQHF

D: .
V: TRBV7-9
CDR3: CASSPLMAGTSNEQFF

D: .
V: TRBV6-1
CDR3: CASSEKYQDEKLFF

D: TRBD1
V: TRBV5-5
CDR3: CASSGDRGFYEQYF

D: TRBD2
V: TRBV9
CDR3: CASSAGTSGGLDNEQFF

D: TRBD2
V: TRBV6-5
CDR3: CASSYLGTSATNEQFF

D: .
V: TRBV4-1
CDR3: CASSQEVSSVGSKEQFF

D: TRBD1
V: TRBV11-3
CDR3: CASSLVCDRGRGETQYF

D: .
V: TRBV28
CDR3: CASTPWGMNTEAFF